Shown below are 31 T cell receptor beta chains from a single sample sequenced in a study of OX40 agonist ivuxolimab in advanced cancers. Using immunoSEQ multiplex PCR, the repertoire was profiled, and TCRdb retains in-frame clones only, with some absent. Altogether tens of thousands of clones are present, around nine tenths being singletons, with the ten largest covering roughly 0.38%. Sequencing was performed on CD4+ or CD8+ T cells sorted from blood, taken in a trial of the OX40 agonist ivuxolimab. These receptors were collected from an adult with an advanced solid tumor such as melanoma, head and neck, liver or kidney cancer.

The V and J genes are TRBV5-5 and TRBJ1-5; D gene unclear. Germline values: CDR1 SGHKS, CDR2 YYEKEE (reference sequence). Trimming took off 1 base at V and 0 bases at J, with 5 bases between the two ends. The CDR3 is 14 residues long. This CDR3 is CASSLQSSNQPQHF. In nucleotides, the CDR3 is TGTGCCAGCAGCTTGCAGAGTAGCAATCAGCCCCAGCATTTT. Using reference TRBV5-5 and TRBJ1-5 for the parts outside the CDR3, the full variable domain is DAGVTQSPTHLIKTRGQQVTLRCSPISGHKSVSWYQQVLGQGPQFIFQYYEKEERGRGNFPDRFSARQFPNYSSELNVNALLLGDSALYLCASSLQSSNQPQHFGDGTRLSIL.

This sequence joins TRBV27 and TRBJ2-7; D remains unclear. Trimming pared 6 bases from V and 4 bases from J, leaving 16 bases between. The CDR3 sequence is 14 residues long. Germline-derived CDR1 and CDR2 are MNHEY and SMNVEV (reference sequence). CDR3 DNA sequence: TGTGCCAGCAGATCGCACGGACCTGTATACGAGCAGTACTTC. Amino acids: CASRSHGPVYEQYF.

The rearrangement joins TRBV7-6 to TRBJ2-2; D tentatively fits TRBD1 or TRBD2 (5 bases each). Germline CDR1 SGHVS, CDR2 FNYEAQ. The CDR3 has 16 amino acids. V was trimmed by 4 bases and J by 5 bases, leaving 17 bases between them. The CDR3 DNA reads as TGTGCCAGCAGCTACGGGACGGCCGAAAGGACCGGGGAGCTGTTTTTT. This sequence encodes CASSYGTAERTGELFF.

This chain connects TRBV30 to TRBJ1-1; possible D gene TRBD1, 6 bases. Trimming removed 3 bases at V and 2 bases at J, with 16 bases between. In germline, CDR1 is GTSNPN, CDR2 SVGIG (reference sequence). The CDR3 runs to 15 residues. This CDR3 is CAWRGPRTANTEAFF. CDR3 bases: TGTGCCTGGAGGGGGCCACGGACAGCTAACACTGAAGCTTTCTTT.

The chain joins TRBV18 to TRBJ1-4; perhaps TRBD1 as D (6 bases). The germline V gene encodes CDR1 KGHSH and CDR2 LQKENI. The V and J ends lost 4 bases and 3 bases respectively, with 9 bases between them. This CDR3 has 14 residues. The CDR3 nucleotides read TGTGCCAGCTCACTGGGGGCGGCTAATGAAAAACTGTTTTTT. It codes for CASSLGAANEKLFF. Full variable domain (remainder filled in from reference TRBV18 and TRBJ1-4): NAGVMQNPRHLVRRRGQEARLRCSPMKGHSHVYWYRQLPEEGLKFMVYLQKENIIDESGMPKERFSAEFPKEGPSILRIQQVVRGDSAAYFCASSLGAANEKLFFGSGTQLSVL.

CDR3 in DNA: TGTGCCAGCAGTCGGCTGAGCGGCACAGATACGCAGTATTTT. Its protein product is CASSRLSGTDTQYF. The rearrangement links TRBV7-7 to TRBJ2-3; no reliable D call. Trimming took 6 bases from V and 1 from J, leaving 11 bases between them. The CDR3 sequence is 14 residues long. Germline V lookup: CDR1 SSHAT, CDR2 FNYEAQ (reference sequence).

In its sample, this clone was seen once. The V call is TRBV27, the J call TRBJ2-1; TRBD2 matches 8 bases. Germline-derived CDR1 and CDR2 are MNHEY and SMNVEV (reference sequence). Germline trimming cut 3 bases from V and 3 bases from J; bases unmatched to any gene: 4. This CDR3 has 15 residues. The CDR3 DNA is TGTGCCAGCAGTTTGATCAGCGGGAGCTACAATGAGCAGTTCTTC. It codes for CASSLISGSYNEQFF.

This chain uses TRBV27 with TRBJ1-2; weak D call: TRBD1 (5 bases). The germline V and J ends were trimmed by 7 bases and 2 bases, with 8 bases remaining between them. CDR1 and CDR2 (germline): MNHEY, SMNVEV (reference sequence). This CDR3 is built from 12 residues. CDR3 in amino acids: CASKTDNYGYTF. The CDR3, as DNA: TGTGCCAGCAAGACAGACAACTATGGCTACACCTTC.

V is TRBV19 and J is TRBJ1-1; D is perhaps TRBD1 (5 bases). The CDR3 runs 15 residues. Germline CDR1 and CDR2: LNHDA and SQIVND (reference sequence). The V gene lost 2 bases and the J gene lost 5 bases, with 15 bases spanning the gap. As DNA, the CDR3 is TGTGCCAGTAGTATAAGGACTCAGGGAAGGACTGAAGCTTTCTTT. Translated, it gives CASSIRTQGRTEAFF.

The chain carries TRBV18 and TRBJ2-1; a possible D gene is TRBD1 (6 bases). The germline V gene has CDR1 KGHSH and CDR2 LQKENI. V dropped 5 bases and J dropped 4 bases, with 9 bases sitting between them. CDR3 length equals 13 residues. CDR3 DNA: TGTGCCAGCTCATTACAGGGTTACAATGAGCAGTTCTTC. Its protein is CASSLQGYNEQFF.

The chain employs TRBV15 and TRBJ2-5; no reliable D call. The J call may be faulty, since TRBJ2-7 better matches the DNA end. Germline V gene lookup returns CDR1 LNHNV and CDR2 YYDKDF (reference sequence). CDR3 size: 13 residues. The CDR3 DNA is TGTGCCACCAGCAGAGATGGCGGATACGAGCAGTACTTC. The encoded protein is CATSRDGGYEQYF.

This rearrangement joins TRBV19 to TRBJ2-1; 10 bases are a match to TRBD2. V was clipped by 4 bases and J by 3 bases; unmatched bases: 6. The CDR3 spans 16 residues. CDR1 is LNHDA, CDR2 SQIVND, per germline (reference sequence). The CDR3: CASSRPGTSVYNEQFF. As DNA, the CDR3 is TGTGCCAGTAGTAGGCCCGGGACTAGCGTCTACAATGAGCAGTTCTTC. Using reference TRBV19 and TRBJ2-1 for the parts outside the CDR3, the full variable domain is DGGITQSPKYLFRKEGQNVTLSCEQNLNHDAMYWYRQDPGQGLRLIYYSQIVNDFQKGDIAEGYSVSREKKESFPLTVTSAQKNPTAFYLCASSRPGTSVYNEQFFGPGTRLTVL.

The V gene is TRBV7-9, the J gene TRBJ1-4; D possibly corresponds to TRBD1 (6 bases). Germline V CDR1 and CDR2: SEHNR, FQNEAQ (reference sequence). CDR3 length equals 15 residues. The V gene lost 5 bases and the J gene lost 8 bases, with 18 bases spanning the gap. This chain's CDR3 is CASSPRGGGNEKLFF. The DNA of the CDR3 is TGTGCCAGCAGCCCCAGAGGGGGGGGAAACGAAAAACTGTTTTTT.

The CDR3 nucleotides read TGTGCCAGCAGCTTTCACGATAAGAGCTCCTACGAGCAGTACTTC. As protein: CASSFHDKSSYEQYF. The chain links TRBV7-2 to TRBJ2-7; D unclear. In germline, CDR1 is SGHTA, CDR2 FQGNSA. Trimming stripped 3 bases from V and 0 bases from J, with 12 bases between. The CDR3 is 15 residues long.

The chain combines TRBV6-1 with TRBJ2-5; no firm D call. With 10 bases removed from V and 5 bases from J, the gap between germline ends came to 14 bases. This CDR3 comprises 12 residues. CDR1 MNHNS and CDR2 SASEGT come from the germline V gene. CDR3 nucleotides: TGTGCCACCCTCACCGACGGCGAGACCCAGTACTTC. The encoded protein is CATLTDGETQYF.

The CDR3 DNA sequence: TGTGCCAGCAGCTTGACTAGCGGGGGTACCCAGTACTTC. This encodes CASSLTSGGTQYF. V gene TRBV7-2 combines with J gene TRBJ2-5; 12 bases fit TRBD2. V was clipped by 3 bases and J by 8 bases; unmatched bases: 1. The CDR3 covers 13 residues. Looked up from germline, CDR1 is SGHTA and CDR2 is FQGNSA. The whole variable domain, filled in from reference TRBV7-2 and TRBJ2-5, reads GAGVSQSPSNKVTEKGKDVELRCDPISGHTALYWYRQSLGQGLEFLIYFQGNSAPDKSGLPSDRFSAERTGGSVSTLTIQRTQQEDSAVYLCASSLTSGGTQYFGPGTRLLVL.

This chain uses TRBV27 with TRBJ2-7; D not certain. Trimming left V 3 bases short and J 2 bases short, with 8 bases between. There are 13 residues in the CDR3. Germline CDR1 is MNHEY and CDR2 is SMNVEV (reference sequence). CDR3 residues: CASSLDGPYEQYF. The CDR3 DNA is TGTGCCAGCAGTTTGGACGGGCCCTACGAGCAGTACTTC.

The CDR3 protein is CASSQDKGFMAKNIQYF. The CDR3, as DNA: TGTGCCAGCAGCCAAGATAAAGGGTTCATGGCCAAAAACATTCAGTACTTC. The chain joins TRBV14 to TRBJ2-4; D remains ambiguous. Trimming left V 0 bases short and J 1 base short, with 13 bases between. The CDR3 is 17 amino acids. Germline V lookup: CDR1 SGHDN, CDR2 FVKESK.

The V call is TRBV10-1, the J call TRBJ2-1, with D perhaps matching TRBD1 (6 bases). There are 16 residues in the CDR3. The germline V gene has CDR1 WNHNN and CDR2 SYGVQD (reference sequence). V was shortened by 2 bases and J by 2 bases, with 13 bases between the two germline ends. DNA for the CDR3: TGCGCCAGCAGTGAGAACAGGGCCATCCCCTACAATGAGCAGTTCTTC. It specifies CASSENRAIPYNEQFF.

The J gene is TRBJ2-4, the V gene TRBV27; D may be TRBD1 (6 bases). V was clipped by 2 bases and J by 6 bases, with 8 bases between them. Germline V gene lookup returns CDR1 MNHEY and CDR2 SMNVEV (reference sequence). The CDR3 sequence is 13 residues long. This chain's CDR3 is CASSLGQRNIQYF. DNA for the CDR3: TGTGCCAGCAGTTTAGGACAGAGAAACATTCAGTACTTC.

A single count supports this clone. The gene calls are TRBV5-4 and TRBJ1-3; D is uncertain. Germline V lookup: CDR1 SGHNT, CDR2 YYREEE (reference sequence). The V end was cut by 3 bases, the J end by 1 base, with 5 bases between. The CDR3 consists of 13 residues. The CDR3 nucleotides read TGTGCCAGCAGCTCCGAGTCTGGAAACACCATATATTTT. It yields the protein CASSSESGNTIYF.

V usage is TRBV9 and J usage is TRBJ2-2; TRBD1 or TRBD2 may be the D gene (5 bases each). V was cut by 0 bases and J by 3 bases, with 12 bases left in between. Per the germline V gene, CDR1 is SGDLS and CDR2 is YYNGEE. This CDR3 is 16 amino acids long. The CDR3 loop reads CASSVGQTADTGELFF. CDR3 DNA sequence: TGTGCCAGCAGCGTAGGGCAGACAGCGGACACCGGGGAGCTGTTTTTT.

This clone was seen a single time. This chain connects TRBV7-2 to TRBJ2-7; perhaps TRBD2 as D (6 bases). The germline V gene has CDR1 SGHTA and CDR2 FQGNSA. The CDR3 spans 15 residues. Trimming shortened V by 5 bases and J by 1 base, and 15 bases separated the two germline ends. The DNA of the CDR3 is TGTGCCAGCAGCCCACCGGGACTGGAATCCTACGAGCAGTACTTC. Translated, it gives CASSPPGLESYEQYF.

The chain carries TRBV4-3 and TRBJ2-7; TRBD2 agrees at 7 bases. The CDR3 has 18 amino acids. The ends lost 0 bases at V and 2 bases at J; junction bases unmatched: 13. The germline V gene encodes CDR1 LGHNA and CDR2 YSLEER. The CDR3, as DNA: TGCGCCAGCAGCCAAGAGGGGGGGGTGTGGCAGCTCCCCTACGAGCAGTACTTC. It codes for CASSQEGGVWQLPYEQYF.

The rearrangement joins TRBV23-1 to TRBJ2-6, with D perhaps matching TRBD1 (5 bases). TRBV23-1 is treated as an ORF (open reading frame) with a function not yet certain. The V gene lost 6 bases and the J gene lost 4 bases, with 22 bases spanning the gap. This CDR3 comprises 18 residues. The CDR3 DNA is TGCGCCAGCAGAAGACAGAAGCCGATCCATCTGGGGGCCAACGTCCTGACTTTC. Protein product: CASRRQKPIHLGANVLTF.

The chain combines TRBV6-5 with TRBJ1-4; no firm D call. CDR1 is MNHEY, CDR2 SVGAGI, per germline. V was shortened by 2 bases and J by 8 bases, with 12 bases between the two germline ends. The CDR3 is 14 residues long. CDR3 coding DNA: TGTGCCAGCAGTTACGATCCAGCCACCGAAAAACTGTTTTTT. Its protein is CASSYDPATEKLFF.

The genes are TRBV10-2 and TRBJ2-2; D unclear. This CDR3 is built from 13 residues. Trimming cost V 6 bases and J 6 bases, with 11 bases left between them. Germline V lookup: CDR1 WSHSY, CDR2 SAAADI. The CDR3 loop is CASRGEAAGELFF. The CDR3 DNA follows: TGCGCCAGCAGAGGAGAAGCTGCCGGGGAGCTGTTTTTT.

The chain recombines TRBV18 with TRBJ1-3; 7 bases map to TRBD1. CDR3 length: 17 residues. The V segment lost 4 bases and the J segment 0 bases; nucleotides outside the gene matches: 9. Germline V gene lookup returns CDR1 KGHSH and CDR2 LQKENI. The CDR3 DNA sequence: TGTGCCAGCTCACTGAGGACAGGCGAAAGCTCTGGAAACACCATATATTTT. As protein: CASSLRTGESSGNTIYF.

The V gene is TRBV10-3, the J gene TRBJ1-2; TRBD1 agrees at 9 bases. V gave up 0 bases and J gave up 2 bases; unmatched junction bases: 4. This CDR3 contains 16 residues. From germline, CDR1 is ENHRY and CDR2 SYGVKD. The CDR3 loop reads CAISESRQGDNYGYTF. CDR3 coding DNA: TGTGCCATCAGTGAGTCGAGACAGGGGGACAACTATGGCTACACCTTC.

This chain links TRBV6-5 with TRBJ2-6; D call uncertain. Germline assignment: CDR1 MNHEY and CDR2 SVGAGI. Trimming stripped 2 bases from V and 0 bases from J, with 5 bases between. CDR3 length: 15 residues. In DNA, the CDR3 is TGTGCCAGCAGTTACGACACCTCTGGGGCCAACGTCCTGACTTTC. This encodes CASSYDTSGANVLTF.

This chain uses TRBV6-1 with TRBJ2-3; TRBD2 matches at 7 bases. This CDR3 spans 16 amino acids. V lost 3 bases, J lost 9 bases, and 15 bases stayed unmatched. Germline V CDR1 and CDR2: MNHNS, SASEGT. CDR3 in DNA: TGTGCCAGCAGTGATCGGCTAGCGGTTCCCCAGTTAACGCAGTATTTT. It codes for CASSDRLAVPQLTQYF.